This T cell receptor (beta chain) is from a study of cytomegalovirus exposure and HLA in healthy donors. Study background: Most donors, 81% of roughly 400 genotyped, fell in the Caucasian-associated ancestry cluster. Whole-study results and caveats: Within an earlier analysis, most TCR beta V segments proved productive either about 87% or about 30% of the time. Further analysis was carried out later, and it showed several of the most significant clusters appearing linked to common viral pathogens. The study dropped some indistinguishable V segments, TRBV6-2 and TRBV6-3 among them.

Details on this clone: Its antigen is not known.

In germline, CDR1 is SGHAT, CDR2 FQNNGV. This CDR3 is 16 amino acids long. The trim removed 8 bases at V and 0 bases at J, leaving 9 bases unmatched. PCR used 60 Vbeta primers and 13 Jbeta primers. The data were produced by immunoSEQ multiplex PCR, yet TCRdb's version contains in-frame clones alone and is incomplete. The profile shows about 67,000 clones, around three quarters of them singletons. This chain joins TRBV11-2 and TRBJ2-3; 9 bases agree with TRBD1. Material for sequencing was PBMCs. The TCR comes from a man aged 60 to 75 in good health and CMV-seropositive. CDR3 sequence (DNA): TGTGCCAGCCGGCGGACAGGGGTAACGAGCACAGATACGCAGTATTTT. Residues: CASRRTGVTSTDTQYF.